The rows below give T cell receptor beta chains drawn from one sample of a study of blood T cell repertoires in COVID-19. Data came from immunoSEQ multiplex PCR; TCRdb stores just in-frame clones and leaves some out. The sample yields approximately 270,000 clones, around 89% seen once. The sequencing sample was made of peripheral blood. These receptors all come from a man aged 30-40 years with acute or convalescent COVID-19. Both conserved end residues are trimmed from each CDR3.

CDR3 protein | J gene | V gene
ASSIMIFPQGRGYT | TRBJ1-2 | TRBV19
ASSQDFQGYSNQPQH | TRBJ1-5 | TRBV14
ASSLAQGNQPQH | TRBJ1-5 | TRBV7-2
ASNGGGPVVF | TRBJ2-1 | TRBV7-8
ASSFGQRQDTQY | TRBJ2-3 | TRBV6-5
ASSRTSGGASYNEQF | TRBJ2-1 | TRBV9
ASSLVGLAYTDTQY | TRBJ2-3 | TRBV5-1
ASTTLTGSRPQH | TRBJ1-5 | TRBV6-5
ASSATLLVLRETQY | TRBJ2-5 | TRBV7-2
ASSLNPGEVLH | TRBJ1-6 | TRBV7-3
ASRSRQALPLGEQY | TRBJ2-7 | TRBV28
ASSLFIKGSYGYT | TRBJ1-2 | TRBV7-2
ASSPDVQRGPLH | TRBJ1-6 | TRBV5-1
ASSISAQGYYGYT | TRBJ1-2 | TRBV19
ASSPGLGEKLF | TRBJ1-4 | TRBV18
ASSFYRRETQY | TRBJ2-5 | TRBV28
ASSLDLTSGRYEQY | TRBJ2-7 | TRBV7-7
ASSYRENQPQH | TRBJ1-5 | TRBV27
ASSSGGEDTQY | TRBJ2-3 | TRBV5-1
ASSSQTRLAGSFEQY | TRBJ2-7 | TRBV7-9
ASSRGGQVNQPQH | TRBJ1-5 | TRBV6-5
ASSPRQGQGASSTEAF | TRBJ1-1 | TRBV18
ASSFDSYQPQH | TRBJ1-5 | TRBV28
ASTDRTSGTHNEQF | TRBJ2-1 | TRBV27
ASSPVPGQTYNEKLF | TRBJ1-4 | TRBV5-8
ASSPSVTGELF | TRBJ2-2 | TRBV7-3
ASVKTDRGRTKNIQY | TRBJ2-4 | TRBV19
ASSYSYSGGSDTQY | TRBJ2-3 | TRBV6-5
AWKRSTGLYEQY | TRBJ2-7 | TRBV30
ASSLWGQVNSPLH | TRBJ1-6 | TRBV11-2
SVEDYVGTDTQY | TRBJ2-3 | TRBV29-1
AWTPRQGTNTEAF | TRBJ1-1 | TRBV30
ASSRIDSTEQY | TRBJ2-7 | TRBV6-5
ASSQPGLLNTGELF | TRBJ2-2 | TRBV3-1/TRBV3-2
ASSRGMDSAEKLF | TRBJ1-4 | TRBV9
ASSFGVLDLGPYNEQF | TRBJ2-1 | TRBV12-1
SVGGGLAGTEQY | TRBJ2-7 | TRBV29-1
ASSQESLAGGRQETQY | TRBJ2-5 | TRBV3-1/TRBV3-2
ASSDRTRPQH | TRBJ1-5 | TRBV19
ASSENFGFIDTQY | TRBJ2-3 | TRBV3-1/TRBV3-2
ASQRDRAYGYT | TRBJ1-2 | TRBV28
ATSRVWGQSNQPQH | TRBJ1-5 | TRBV15
ASSSGMGAGQPQH | TRBJ1-5 | TRBV5-5
ASSHYRGQGEAF | TRBJ1-1 | TRBV7-9
ASSLLGDWSNQPQH | TRBJ1-5 | TRBV5-8
AWSALSGNTIY | TRBJ1-3 | TRBV30
ASRFSSGEQY | TRBJ2-7 | TRBV12-3/TRBV12-4
ASSHRGQGGDSSYNSPLH | TRBJ1-6 | TRBV4-1
ASSLSLTDTQY | TRBJ2-3 | TRBV27
ASSGDRELDIQY | TRBJ2-4 | TRBV25-1
ASSSYSPGKNYGYT | TRBJ1-2 | TRBV7-9
ASSFDNEQF | TRBJ2-1 | TRBV7-9
ASSFLTSGGAGETQY | TRBJ2-5 | TRBV5-1
ASSSRLGNQPQH | TRBJ1-5 | TRBV5-5
ASSSGVTNTGELF | TRBJ2-2 | TRBV7-8
ASSLGQGVNEQF | TRBJ2-1 | TRBV5-6
ASSPPSGGYSGNTIY | TRBJ1-3 | TRBV18
ASSTLLDEKLF | TRBJ1-4 | TRBV5-5
ASSTGTGNTQY | TRBJ2-3 | TRBV7-3